This record concerns one T cell receptor (beta chain) sequence. Its antigen is not known. TCRdb redid the calling of the 5' RACE reads with MiXCR, one entry per CDR3 protein. The sample comprises about 730,000 distinct CDR3 sequences, around 21% of which are singletons, and roughly 4% rests with the top ten. These data originate in a study of identical twins. Findings and caveats of the study: Out-of-frame TCR alpha sharing observed in monozygotic twins exceeded model estimates. Twins' surplus sharing was weaker for beta out-of-frame sequences. Out-of-frame alpha sequences common to twins exhibited an excess of low generation probability.

CDR1 LGHNA and CDR2 YSLEER come from the germline V gene. V trimming: 1 base; J trimming: 7 bases; junction bases outside the gene matches: 3. CDR3 length equals 14 residues. This same sample was also taken into another study, of T cells expressing NK-cell markers. In that study: Among the experiments, several used an anti-gamma-delta TCR antibody to restrict sorting to alpha-beta TCR T cells.

The TCR comes from a woman aged 18-35 years in good health. The sample comprised PBMCs. The chain carries TRBV4-3 and TRBJ2-5; 10 bases map to TRBD2. The CDR3 here is CASSQGTSGPTQYF. The CDR3, as DNA: TGCGCCAGCAGCCAAGGGACTAGCGGACCGACCCAGTACTTC.